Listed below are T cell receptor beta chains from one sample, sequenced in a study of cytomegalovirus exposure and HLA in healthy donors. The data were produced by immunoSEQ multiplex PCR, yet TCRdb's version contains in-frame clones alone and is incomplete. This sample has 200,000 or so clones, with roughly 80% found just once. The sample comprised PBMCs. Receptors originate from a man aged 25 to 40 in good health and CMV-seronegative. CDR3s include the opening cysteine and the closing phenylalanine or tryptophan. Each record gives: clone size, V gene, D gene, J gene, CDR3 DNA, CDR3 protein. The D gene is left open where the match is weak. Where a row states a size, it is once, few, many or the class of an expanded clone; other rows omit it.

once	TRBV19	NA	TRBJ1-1	TGTGCCAGTAGTATAGGGGGCGTGGGCACTGAAGCTTTCTTT	CASSIGGVGTEAFF
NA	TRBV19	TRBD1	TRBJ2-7	TGTGCCAGTAGTATTGGGACAGGCTACGAGCAGTACTTC	CASSIGTGYEQYF
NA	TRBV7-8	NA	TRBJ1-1	TGTGCCAGCGGAGACACAGGTTTGAACACTGAAGCTTTCTTT	CASGDTGLNTEAFF
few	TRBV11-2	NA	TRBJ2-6	TGTGCCAGCAGCTTGCAGGCTGGGGCCAGCGTCCTGACTTTC	CASSLQAGASVLTF
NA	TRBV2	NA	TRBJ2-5	TGTGCCAGCAGTGAATACAGACAAGAGACCCAGTACTTC	CASSEYRQETQYF
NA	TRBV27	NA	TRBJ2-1	TGTGCCAGCAGTTTATGGGGGCGCGATCAGTTCTTC	CASSLWGRDQFF
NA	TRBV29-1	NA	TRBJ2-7	TGCAGCGTTGAAGAGGGGAGCTACGAGCAGTACTTC	CSVEEGSYEQYF
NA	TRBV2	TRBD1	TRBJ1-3	TGTGCCAGCAGTGAATCCAGGAGGAGCCGGGGACAGGGGAGTTCTGGAAACACCATATATTTT	CASSESRRSRGQGSSGNTIYF
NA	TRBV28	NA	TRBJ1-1	TGTGCCAGCAGTTTACCTTATCGGAACACTGAAGCTTTCTTT	CASSLPYRNTEAFF
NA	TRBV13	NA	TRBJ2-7	TGTGCCAGCAGCTTGCTAGACTCCTACGAGCAGTACTTC	CASSLLDSYEQYF
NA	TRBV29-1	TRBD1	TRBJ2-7	TGCAGCGTGGACGGGGCAGGGGGAGACGAGCAGTACTTC	CSVDGAGGDEQYF
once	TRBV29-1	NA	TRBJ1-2	TGCAGCGTCGATGACACACTTAACTATGGCTACACCTTC	CSVDDTLNYGYTF
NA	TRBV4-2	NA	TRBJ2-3	TGTGCCAGCAGCCAGAATGGAGCGGGCACAGATACGCAGTATTTT	CASSQNGAGTDTQYF
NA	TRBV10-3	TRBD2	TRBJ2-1	TGTGCCATCAGGGCGCGCCGACTAGCGGGGGAGCAGTTCTTC	CAIRARRLAGEQFF
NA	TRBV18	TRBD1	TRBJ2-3	TGTGCCAGCTCACCTATGGGACAGGGGGCTAGCACAGATACGCAGTATTTT	CASSPMGQGASTDTQYF
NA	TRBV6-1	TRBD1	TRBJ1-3	TGTGCCAGCGAGGGGACAGGTCTCTCTGGAAACACCATATATTTT	CASEGTGLSGNTIYF
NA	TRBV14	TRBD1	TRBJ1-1	TGTGCCAGCAGCCTCCGGACAGGAGGGCCTACTGAAGCTTTCTTT	CASSLRTGGPTEAFF
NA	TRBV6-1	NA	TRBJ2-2	TGTGCCAGCAGTTCTGCCGGGACAGGGGAGCTGTTTTTT	CASSSAGTGELFF
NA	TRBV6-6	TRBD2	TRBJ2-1	TGTGCCAGCAGTCATACTAGCGGGGGTACCGCGGGGCAGTTCTTC	CASSHTSGGTAGQFF
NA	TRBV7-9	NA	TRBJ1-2	TGTGCCAGCAGCTTATCAGACGACAGCACTAACTATGGCTACACCTTC	CASSLSDDSTNYGYTF
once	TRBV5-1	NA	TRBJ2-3	TGCGCCAGCAGCGGGGCTAGCACAGATACGCAGTATTTT	CASSGASTDTQYF
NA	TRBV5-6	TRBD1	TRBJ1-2	TGTGCCAGCAGTCCGGGGACAGGCTTAGCTAACTATGGCTACACCTTC	CASSPGTGLANYGYTF
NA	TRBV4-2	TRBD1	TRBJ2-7	TGTGCCAGCACCGAGGGACAGGGGGCCTACGAGCAGTACTTC	CASTEGQGAYEQYF
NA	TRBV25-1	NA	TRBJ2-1	TGTGCCAGCAGTGAATCGTGGACAGCGGTCGATGAGCAGTTCTTC	CASSESWTAVDEQFF
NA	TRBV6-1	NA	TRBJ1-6	TGTGCCAGCAGTGAGGGCCAGAATCGGGGATTTTCACCCCTCCACTTT	CASSEGQNRGFSPLHF
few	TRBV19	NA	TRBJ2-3	TGTGCCAGTTCTGCCAACGCGAGGGATACGCAGTATTTT	CASSANARDTQYF
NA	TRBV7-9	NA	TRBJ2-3	TGTGCCAGCACAGGGGCAGATACGCAGTATTTT	CASTGADTQYF
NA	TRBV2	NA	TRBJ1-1	TGTGCCAGCAGTGCGGACAGTGTTTCAGGGACTGAAGCTTTCTTT	CASSADSVSGTEAFF
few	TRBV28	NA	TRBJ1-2	TGTGCCAGCAGTCTCCCGAGTCGCGGGAAGGCTATTAACTATGGCTACACCTTC	CASSLPSRGKAINYGYTF
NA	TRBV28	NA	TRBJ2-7	TGTGCCAGCAGTTTGGGGCTGTACTACGAGCAGTACTTC	CASSLGLYYEQYF
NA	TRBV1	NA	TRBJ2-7	TGCACCAGCAGCCAACGGGCAGGGGAAGTCGACGAGCAGTACTTC	CTSSQRAGEVDEQYF
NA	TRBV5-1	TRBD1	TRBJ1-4	TGCGCCAGCAGTCGGGACAGGGCTATTGAAAAACTGTTTTTT	CASSRDRAIEKLFF
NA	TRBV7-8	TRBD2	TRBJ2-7	TGTGCCAGCAGCCTGGGACTAGCGGGCTACGAGCAGTACTTC	CASSLGLAGYEQYF
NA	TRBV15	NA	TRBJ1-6	TGTGCCACCAGCAGACTGCCGGGGTTCTCCTATAATTCACCCCTCCACTTT	CATSRLPGFSYNSPLHF
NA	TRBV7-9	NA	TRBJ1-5	TGTTCCAGCAGCTTCGGAGGGCCCCAGCATTTT	CSSSFGGPQHF
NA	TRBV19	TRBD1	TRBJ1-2	TGTGCCAGTACTCCAGGGCGGGGACAGAACTATGGCTACACCTTC	CASTPGRGQNYGYTF
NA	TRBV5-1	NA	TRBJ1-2	TGCGCCAGCAGCCCAGGGACATCTAAAAACTATGGCTACACCTTC	CASSPGTSKNYGYTF
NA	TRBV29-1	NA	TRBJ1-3	TGCAGCGTTGAGGCGGGAGGCTCTGGAAACACCATATATTTT	CSVEAGGSGNTIYF